Presented here are 27 T cell receptor beta chains from one specimen sequenced in a study of CD8 T cells in Susac syndrome. Roughly 0.45 to 1 ug RNA was reverse transcribed with random hexamers. In TCRdb, the immunoSEQ multiplex PCR reads were re-called with MiXCR into one record per CDR3 protein. The sample has 200,000 to 250,000 distinct CDR3 sequences, roughly nine tenths seen once; the top ten hold roughly 0.15%. The sequencing sample was made of CD8+ T cells from PBMCs. The origin of the receptors is a human donor with multiple sclerosis.

The rearrangement joins TRBV7-9 to TRBJ2-7; perhaps TRBD2 as D (5 bases). The germline gives CDR1 SEHNR, CDR2 FQNEAQ (reference sequence). The CDR3 loop spans 14 amino acids. Trimming pared 5 bases from V and 2 bases from J, leaving 13 bases between. The CDR3 DNA is TGTGCCAGCAGCCGAGGACTCAGACCCTACGAGCAGTACTTC. It codes for CASSRGLRPYEQYF.

J is TRBJ2-1 and V is TRBV27, with D possibly matching TRBD2 (6 bases). CDR1 and CDR2 from the germline V gene are MNHEY and SMNVEV (reference sequence). The CDR3 runs 13 residues. The germline V and J ends were trimmed by 3 bases and 5 bases, with 8 bases remaining between them. The CDR3 loop reads CASSFSGHNEQFF. As DNA, the CDR3 is TGTGCCAGCAGTTTTAGCGGCCACAATGAGCAGTTCTTC.

The gene calls are TRBV9 and TRBJ2-1; 8 bases are a match to TRBD1. The CDR3 has 16 residues. V trimming: 4 bases; J trimming: 4 bases; junction bases outside the gene matches: 10. Germline values: CDR1 SGDLS, CDR2 YYNGEE. The CDR3 sequence is CASSPPGGPAYNEQFF. The CDR3 DNA is TGTGCCAGCAGCCCCCCAGGGGGCCCGGCTTACAATGAGCAGTTCTTC.

V usage is TRBV9 and J usage is TRBJ2-2; 13 bases are shared with TRBD2. Trimming at V came to 0 bases and at J to 6 bases, leaving 8 bases not matched to a gene. Germline CDR1 and CDR2: SGDLS and YYNGEE. The CDR3 sequence is 18 residues long. The CDR3 region is CASSVGGGLAGVAGELFF. CDR3 DNA: TGTGCCAGCAGCGTAGGCGGAGGACTAGCGGGAGTGGCCGGGGAGCTGTTTTTT.

The sample holds one count of this clonotype. The chain is built from TRBV6-5 and TRBJ2-5; 14 nucleotides align to TRBD2. The CDR3 spans 15 residues. Germline CDR1 reads MNHEY; CDR2 reads SVGAGI. V trimming: 3 bases; J trimming: 4 bases; junction bases outside the gene matches: 1. The CDR3 here is CASSYGLAGGETQYF. CDR3 DNA sequence: TGTGCCAGCAGTTATGGACTAGCGGGAGGAGAGACCCAGTACTTC.

In this sample, this clonotype turned up once. The chain links TRBV18 to TRBJ1-2, with D possibly TRBD1 on 5 matching bases. V lost 2 bases, J lost 8 bases, and 9 bases lay in between. CDR1 and CDR2 (germline): KGHSH, LQKENI. The CDR3 is made up of 12 amino acids. DNA of the CDR3: TGTGCCAGCTCACCAGGAGGGGTAGGCTACACCTTC. It encodes CASSPGGVGYTF.

V gene TRBV12-3 or TRBV12-4 combines with J gene TRBJ2-4; D may be TRBD1 or TRBD2 (5 bases each). The germline V and J ends were trimmed by 6 bases and 3 bases, with 18 bases remaining between them. The CDR3 has 16 amino acids. The CDR3 reads CASSSPGSGGKNIQYF. As DNA, the CDR3 is TGTGCCAGCAGCTCACCCGGATCTGGGGGCAAAAACATTCAGTACTTC.

V usage is TRBV7-2 and J usage is TRBJ2-5, with D maybe TRBD2 (6 bases). CDR3 length: 17 amino acids. Germline V gives CDR1 SGHTA, CDR2 FQGNSA. Between the trimmed V and J ends, which lost 4 bases and 4 bases, there was a span of 22 bases. The chain's CDR3 is CASSSRKTGDPGETQYF. DNA for the CDR3: TGTGCCAGCAGCTCCCGTAAGACGGGGGACCCGGGAGAGACCCAGTACTTC.

The chain links TRBV9 to TRBJ2-2, with D tentatively TRBD2 (5 bases). V lost 7 bases to trimming and J lost 3 bases, with 7 bases between them. Germline V lookup: CDR1 SGDLS, CDR2 YYNGEE. The CDR3 sequence is 12 residues long. As DNA, the CDR3 is TGTGCCAGCCGGCGGGACACCGGGGAGCTGTTTTTT. Translated: CASRRDTGELFF.

The chain uses TRBV13 and TRBJ1-2, with D possibly TRBD1 on 5 matching bases. The CDR3 totals 15 residues. The germline CDR1 and CDR2 sequences are PRHDT and FYEKMQ (reference sequence). The germline V and J ends were trimmed by 5 bases and 7 bases, with 20 bases remaining between them. The CDR3 here is CASSIRDGGKSGYTF. The CDR3 nucleotides are TGTGCCAGCAGCATCCGGGACGGGGGAAAGAGTGGCTACACCTTC.

This chain joins TRBV7-6 and TRBJ2-6; D gene ambiguous. Germline CDR1 is SGHVS and CDR2 is FNYEAQ. There are 18 residues in the CDR3. The V gene lost 5 bases and the J gene lost 0 bases, with 17 bases spanning the gap. CDR3 nucleotides: TGTGCCAGCAGCCCCTTACCCTCGGCCCCCTCTGGGGCCAACGTCCTGACTTTC. Protein: CASSPLPSAPSGANVLTF.

The rearrangement joins TRBV9 to TRBJ2-1; 10 bases align to TRBD2. CDR3 length: 15 amino acids. Germline-derived CDR1 and CDR2 are SGDLS and YYNGEE. The V gene end was trimmed by 4 bases and the J gene end by 5 bases; junction bases not matched to a gene: 6. CDR3 coding DNA: TGTGCCAGCAGCAGCAGCGGGGGGGGGAACAATGAGCAGTTCTTC. Protein sequence: CASSSSGGGNNEQFF.

V gene TRBV3-1 combines with J gene TRBJ2-1; 8 bases map to TRBD2. The CDR3 is 11 residues long. The germline V gene has CDR1 LGHDT and CDR2 YNNKEL (reference sequence). J lost 14 bases, V lost 0 bases, and 0 bases had no gene match. The CDR3 DNA follows: TGTGCCAGCAGCCAAGACGGGGGGGAGTTCTTC. Amino acids: CASSQDGGEFF.

This clonotype appeared once. V is TRBV29-1 and J is TRBJ2-2, with 7 bases identical to TRBD2. The CDR3 extends over 14 amino acids. Per germline, CDR1 SQVTM and CDR2 ANQGSEA. Losses at the gene ends were 3 bases for V and 3 bases for J; bases not matched to a gene: 4. This CDR3 is CSVERERYTGELFF. In DNA, the CDR3 is TGCAGCGTTGAGCGGGAGCGGTACACCGGGGAGCTGTTTTTT.

The genes are TRBV6-1 and TRBJ1-1; tentative D call: TRBD1 (5 bases). Trimming shortened V by 6 bases and J by 3 bases, and 20 bases separated the two germline ends. Germline CDR1 is MNHNS and CDR2 is SASEGT. This CDR3 region has 16 residues. CDR3 coding DNA: TGTGCCAGCAGAGCAGGGCAAGTCTCCTCTTACACTGAAGCTTTCTTT. Residues: CASRAGQVSSYTEAFF.

V gene TRBV11-2 combines with J gene TRBJ2-1, with unresolved D. CDR3 length: 16 residues. The V end was cut by 4 bases, the J end by 0 bases, with 13 bases between. CDR1 is SGHAT and CDR2 is FQNNGV in the germline V gene. CDR3 nucleotide sequence: TGTGCCAGCAGCTCCCCTCAGAGTGCCTCCTACAATGAGCAGTTCTTC. This sequence encodes CASSSPQSASYNEQFF.

The gene calls are TRBV27 and TRBJ2-7, with D unclear. The V gene's germline CDR1 is MNHEY and CDR2 SMNVEV (reference sequence). This CDR3 comprises 13 residues. Deletions cut 2 bases from V and 2 bases from J, with 7 bases between. The CDR3 DNA reads TGTGCCAGCAGTTTAGGAGATCCCTACGAGCAGTACTTC. This codes for CASSLGDPYEQYF.

The chain carries TRBV6-4 and TRBJ2-1, with TRBD2 matching over 9 bases. This CDR3 is 16 amino acids long. The J segment lost 4 bases and the V segment lost 3 bases, leaving 7 bases of the junction unmatched. CDR1 is MRHNA, CDR2 SNTAGT, per germline. The CDR3 is CASSDGSSGAYNEQFF. In DNA, the CDR3 is TGTGCCAGCAGTGATGGGTCTAGCGGGGCGTACAATGAGCAGTTCTTC.

This chain links TRBV30 with TRBJ1-2, with D hard to call. Germline lookup yields CDR1 GTSNPN and CDR2 SVGIG (reference sequence). V was trimmed by 3 bases and J by 1 base, leaving 12 bases between them. The CDR3 is 14 amino acids. DNA for the CDR3: TGTGCCTGGAGCTTCGGGCAGTTTAACTATGGCTACACCTTC. Its protein product is CAWSFGQFNYGYTF.

The chain uses TRBV1 and TRBJ2-2; the DNA was not used to check the table's D call, TRBD2. TRBV1 is classified as a pseudogene. CDR3 length equals 18 residues. The CDR3 DNA reads TGCACCAGCAGCCAAGGCCCGACTAGCGGGAGGTCTTCCGGGGAGCTGTTTTTT. Amino acid sequence: CTSSQGPTSGRSSGELFF.

This sequence joins TRBV5-4 and TRBJ2-3; the D is unclear. Trimming pared 3 bases from V and 0 bases from J, leaving 11 bases between. The CDR3 consists of 15 residues. Germline CDR1 is SGHNT and CDR2 is YYREEE (reference sequence). The CDR3 loop is CASSSTASSTDTQYF. The CDR3 DNA sequence: TGTGCCAGCAGCTCGACGGCAAGTAGCACAGATACGCAGTATTTT.

The rearrangement joins TRBV12-3 or TRBV12-4 to TRBJ2-5, with D perhaps TRBD1 (5 bases). V was clipped by 3 bases and J by 4 bases, with 12 bases between them. This CDR3 contains 14 residues. The CDR3, as DNA: TGTGCCAGCAGTTTCGGCAGGGCTTCAGAGACCCAGTACTTC. Amino acids: CASSFGRASETQYF.

This chain links TRBV7-9 with TRBJ1-1; D might be TRBD1 (5 bases). This CDR3 is built from 14 residues. Germline V gives CDR1 SEHNR, CDR2 FQNEAQ (reference sequence). V lost 5 bases and J lost 1, with 11 bases in between. The CDR3 coding sequence is TGTGCCAGCAGCCCCTCGGACACGAACACTGAAGCTTTCTTT. This gives the protein CASSPSDTNTEAFF.

The V gene is TRBV10-2, the J gene TRBJ1-2; the match to TRBD1 covers 10 bases. Germline loops: CDR1 WSHSY, CDR2 SAAADI. The CDR3 runs 15 residues. J gave up 7 bases and V 7 bases, and 12 bases lay outside the gene matches. The CDR3 nucleotides read TGCGCCAGCACTGTGGGGACAGGGGCGGGTTCTGGCTACACCTTC. Translating gives CASTVGTGAGSGYTF.

The chain joins TRBV15 to TRBJ2-4, with TRBD1 as a possible D gene (6 bases). Germline V gives CDR1 LNHNV, CDR2 YYDKDF (reference sequence). The ends were cut back, 0 bases at V and 5 bases at J, with 11 bases in the middle. This CDR3 spans 15 amino acids. As DNA, the CDR3 is TGTGCCACCAGCAGAGATCGGACAGTTGAAAACATTCAGTACTTC. As protein: CATSRDRTVENIQYF.

This chain connects TRBV19 to TRBJ2-1, with D perhaps matching TRBD2 (6 bases). The CDR3 contains 14 residues. The germline V gene encodes CDR1 LNHDA and CDR2 SQIVND (reference sequence). The V and J ends lost 3 bases and 6 bases respectively, with 12 bases between them. Here the CDR3 reads CASSMGGAGNEQFF. The CDR3 nucleotides read TGTGCCAGTAGTATGGGGGGAGCGGGCAATGAGCAGTTCTTC.

The chain links TRBV20-1 to TRBJ1-5; D unclear. The CDR3 contains 12 residues. The germline V and J ends were trimmed by 3 bases and 2 bases, with 5 bases remaining between them. CDR1 is DFQATT and CDR2 is SNEGSKA in the germline V gene (reference sequence). CDR3 in amino acids: CSASIGNQPQHF. The CDR3 DNA sequence: TGCAGTGCTAGTATTGGCAATCAGCCCCAGCATTTT.